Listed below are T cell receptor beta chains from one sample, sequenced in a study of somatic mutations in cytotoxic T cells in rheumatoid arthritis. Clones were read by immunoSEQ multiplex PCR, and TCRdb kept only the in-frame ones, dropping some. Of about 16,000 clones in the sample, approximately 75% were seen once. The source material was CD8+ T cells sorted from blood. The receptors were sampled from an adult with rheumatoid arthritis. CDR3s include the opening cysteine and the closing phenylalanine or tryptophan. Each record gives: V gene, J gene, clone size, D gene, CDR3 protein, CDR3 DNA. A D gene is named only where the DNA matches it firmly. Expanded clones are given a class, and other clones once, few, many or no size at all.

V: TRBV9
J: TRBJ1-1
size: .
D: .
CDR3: CASSVVGFTEAFF
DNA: TGTGCCAGCAGCGTAGTCGGGTTCACTGAAGCTTTCTTT

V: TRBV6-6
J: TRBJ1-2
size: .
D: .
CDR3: CASSLGDYGYTF
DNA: TGTGCCAGCAGTTTGGGGGACTATGGCTACACCTTC

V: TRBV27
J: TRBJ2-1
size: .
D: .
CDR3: CASSFNGPADEQFF
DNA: TGTGCCAGCAGTTTTAACGGTCCCGCCGATGAGCAGTTCTTC

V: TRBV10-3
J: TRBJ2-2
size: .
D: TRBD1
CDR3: CAISLDRESTGELFF
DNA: TGTGCCATCAGTCTGGACAGGGAGAGCACCGGGGAGCTGTTTTTT

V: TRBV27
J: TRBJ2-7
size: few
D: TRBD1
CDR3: CASSLGGQTYEQYF
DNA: TGTGCCAGCAGTTTAGGGGGACAGACCTACGAGCAGTACTTC

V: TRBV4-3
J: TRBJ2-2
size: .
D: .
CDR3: CASSQDHIRGGTGELFF
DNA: TGCGCCAGCAGCCAAGATCATATCAGGGGAGGTACCGGGGAGCTGTTTTTT

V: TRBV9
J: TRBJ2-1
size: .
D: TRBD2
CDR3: CASSVEGMGGRWGYNEQFF
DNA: TGTGCCAGCAGCGTAGAGGGGATGGGCGGGAGGTGGGGATACAATGAGCAGTTCTTC

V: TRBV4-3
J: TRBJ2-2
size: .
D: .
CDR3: CASSYLTGELFF
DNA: TGCGCCAGCAGCTATCTAACCGGGGAGCTGTTTTTT

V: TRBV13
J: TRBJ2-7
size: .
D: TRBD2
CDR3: CASSFGLGPSYEQYF
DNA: TGTGCCAGCAGCTTTGGACTAGGCCCATCCTACGAGCAGTACTTC

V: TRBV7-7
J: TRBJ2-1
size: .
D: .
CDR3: CASSSSYKDMSSYNEQFF
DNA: TGTGCCAGCAGCTCTTCCTACAAAGACATGAGCTCCTACAATGAGCAGTTCTTC

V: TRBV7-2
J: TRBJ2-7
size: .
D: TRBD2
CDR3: CASSGGVGSYEQYF
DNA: TGTGCCAGCAGCGGGGGGGTGGGCTCCTACGAGCAGTACTTC

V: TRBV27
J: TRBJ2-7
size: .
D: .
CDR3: CATSPTFSYEQYF
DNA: TGTGCCACCTCCCCCACATTCTCCTACGAGCAGTACTTC

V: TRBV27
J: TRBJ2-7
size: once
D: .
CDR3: CASSWHREKFPYEQYF
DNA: TGTGCCAGCAGTTGGCACAGGGAGAAATTCCCCTACGAGCAGTACTTC

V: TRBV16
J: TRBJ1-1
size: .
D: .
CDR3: CASSQTGNTEAFF
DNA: TGTGCCAGCAGCCAAACAGGGAACACTGAAGCTTTCTTT

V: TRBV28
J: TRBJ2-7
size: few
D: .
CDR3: CASEDGSYEQYF
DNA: TGTGCCAGCGAGGACGGCTCCTACGAGCAGTACTTC

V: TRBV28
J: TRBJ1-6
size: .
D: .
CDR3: CASSQGSYNSPLHF
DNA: TGTGCCAGCAGTCAGGGCAGCTATAATTCACCCCTCCACTTT

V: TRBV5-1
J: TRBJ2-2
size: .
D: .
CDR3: CASSLWGDRNGELFF
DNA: TGCGCCAGCAGCCTGTGGGGCGATAGGAACGGGGAGCTGTTTTTT

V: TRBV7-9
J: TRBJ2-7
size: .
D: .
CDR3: CASSYDLISYEQYF
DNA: TGTGCCAGCAGCTACGATTTAATTTCCTACGAGCAGTACTTC

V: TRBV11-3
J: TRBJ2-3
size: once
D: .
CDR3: CASSLDGGSTDTQYF
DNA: TGTGCCAGCAGCTTAGATGGGGGAAGCACAGATACGCAGTATTTT

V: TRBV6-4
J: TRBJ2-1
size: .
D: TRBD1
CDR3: CASSSSGTDEQFF
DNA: TGTGCCAGCAGTTCTTCCGGGACAGATGAGCAGTTCTTC

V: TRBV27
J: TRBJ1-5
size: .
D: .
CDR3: CASSLTGSNQPQHF
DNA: TGTGCCAGCAGCCTTACAGGGAGCAATCAGCCCCAGCATTTT

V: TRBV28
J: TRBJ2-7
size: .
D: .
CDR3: CASSFWPDSRGEQYF
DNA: TGTGCCAGCAGTTTTTGGCCGGACAGTAGGGGCGAGCAGTACTTC

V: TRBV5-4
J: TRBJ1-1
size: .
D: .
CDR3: CASSLGTGGAFF
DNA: TGTGCCAGCAGCTTGGGGACCGGTGGGGCTTTCTTT

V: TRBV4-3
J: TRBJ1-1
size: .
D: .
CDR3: CASSPLIRAGDNTEAFF
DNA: TGCGCCAGCAGCCCCCTTATAAGGGCAGGTGATAACACTGAAGCTTTCTTT

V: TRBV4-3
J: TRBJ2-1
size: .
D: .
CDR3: CASSQGSLISYNEQFF
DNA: TGCGCCAGCAGCCAAGGTTCCCTTATCTCCTACAATGAGCAGTTCTTC

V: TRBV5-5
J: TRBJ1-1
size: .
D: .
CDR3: CASSLVDGVTEAFF
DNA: TGTGCCAGCAGCTTAGTAGATGGTGTCACTGAAGCTTTCTTT

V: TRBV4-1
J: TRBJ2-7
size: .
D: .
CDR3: CASSQARVEGRSYEQYF
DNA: TGCGCCAGCAGCCAAGCCCGGGTAGAGGGCCGGTCCTACGAGCAGTACTTC

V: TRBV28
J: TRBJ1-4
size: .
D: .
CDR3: CASSSGRATNEKLFF
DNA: TGTGCCAGCAGTTCCGGCAGGGCAACTAATGAAAAACTGTTTTTT

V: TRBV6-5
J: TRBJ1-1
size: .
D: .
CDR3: CASSMEVNTEAFF
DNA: TGTGCCAGCAGCATGGAGGTCAACACTGAAGCTTTCTTT

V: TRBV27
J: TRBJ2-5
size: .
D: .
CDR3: CASSSTQGTQETQYF
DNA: TGTGCCAGCAGTTCCACCCAGGGAACCCAAGAGACCCAGTACTTC

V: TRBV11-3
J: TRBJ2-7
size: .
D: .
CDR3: CASSTGFHEQYF
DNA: TGTGCCAGCAGCACAGGGTTCCACGAGCAGTACTTC

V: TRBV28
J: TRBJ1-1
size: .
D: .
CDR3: CASSFQAGITEAFF
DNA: TGTGCCAGCAGTTTCCAGGCGGGAATCACTGAAGCTTTCTTT

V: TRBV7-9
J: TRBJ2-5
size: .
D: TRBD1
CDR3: CASSPTGNRETQYF
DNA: TGTGCCAGCAGCCCGACAGGGAATCGGGAGACCCAGTACTTC

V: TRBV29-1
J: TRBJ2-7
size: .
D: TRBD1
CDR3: CSVGTDEQYF
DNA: TGCAGCGTCGGGACAGACGAGCAGTACTTC

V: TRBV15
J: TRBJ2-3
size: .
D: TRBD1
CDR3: CATSRGQGGTDTQYF
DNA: TGTGCCACCAGCAGAGGACAGGGGGGCACAGATACGCAGTATTTT

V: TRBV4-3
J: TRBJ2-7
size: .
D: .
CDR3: CASSQDGGVEQYF
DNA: TGCGCCAGCAGCCAAGACGGCGGCGTCGAGCAGTACTTC

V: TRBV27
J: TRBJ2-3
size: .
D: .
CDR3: CASSLAVRDTQYF
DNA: TGTGCCAGCAGCCTGGCCGTAAGAGATACGCAGTATTTT

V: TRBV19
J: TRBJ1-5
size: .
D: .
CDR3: CASSSGGGGNQPQHF
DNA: TGTGCCAGTAGTAGCGGAGGAGGGGGCAATCAGCCCCAGCATTTT

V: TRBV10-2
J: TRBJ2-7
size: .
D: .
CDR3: CASSVSYEQYF
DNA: TGCGCCAGCAGTGTGTCCTACGAGCAGTACTTC

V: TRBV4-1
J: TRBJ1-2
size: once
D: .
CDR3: CASSQSWGASGYTF
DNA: TGCGCCAGCAGCCAGAGTTGGGGGGCCTCGGGCTACACCTTC

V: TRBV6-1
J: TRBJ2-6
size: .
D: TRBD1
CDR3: CASSESWDRVGANVLTF
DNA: TGTGCCAGCAGTGAGAGTTGGGACAGGGTTGGGGCCAACGTCCTGACTTTC

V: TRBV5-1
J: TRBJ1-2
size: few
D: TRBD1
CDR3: CASSLDGTVLNGYTF
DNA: TGCGCCAGCAGCTTGGACGGGACAGTTCTAAACGGCTACACCTTC

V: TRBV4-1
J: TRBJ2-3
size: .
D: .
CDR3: CASSQGRSDTQYF
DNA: TGCGCCAGCAGCCAGGGTAGAAGCGATACGCAGTATTTT

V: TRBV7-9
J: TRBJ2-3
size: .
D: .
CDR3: CASSGLLTDTQYF
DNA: TGTGCCAGCAGCGGCCTTCTCACAGATACGCAGTATTTT

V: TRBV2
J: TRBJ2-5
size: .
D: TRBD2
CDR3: CASRRVGGQETQYF
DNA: TGTGCCAGCAGGAGGGTCGGGGGGCAAGAGACCCAGTACTTC

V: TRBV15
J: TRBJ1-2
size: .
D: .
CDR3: CATSRDKGPDSYGYTF
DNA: TGTGCCACCAGCAGAGATAAGGGCCCGGACTCTTATGGCTACACCTTC

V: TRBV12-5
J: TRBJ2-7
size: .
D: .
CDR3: CASGLAGRRAYEQYF
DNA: TGTGCTAGTGGTTTAGCAGGGCGGAGGGCCTACGAGCAGTACTTC

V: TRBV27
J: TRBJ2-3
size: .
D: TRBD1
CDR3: CASSVRGQLVTDTQYF
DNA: TGTGCCAGCAGTGTACGGGGACAGTTAGTTACAGATACGCAGTATTTT

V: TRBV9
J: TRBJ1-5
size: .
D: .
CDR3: CASSVGSFNQPQHF
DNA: TGTGCCAGCAGCGTAGGTTCGTTCAATCAGCCCCAGCATTTT

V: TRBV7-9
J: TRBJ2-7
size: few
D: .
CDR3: CASSPGREQYF
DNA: TGTGCCAGCAGCCCCGGTCGGGAGCAGTACTTC

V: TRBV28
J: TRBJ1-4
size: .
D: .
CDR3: CASSFKGYSGEKLFF
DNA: TGTGCCAGCAGTTTCAAGGGGTATTCGGGTGAAAAACTGTTTTTT

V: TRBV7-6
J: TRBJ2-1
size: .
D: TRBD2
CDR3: CASSHRLAGGGYNEQFF
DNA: TGTGCCAGCAGCCATCGACTAGCGGGAGGAGGGTACAATGAGCAGTTCTTC

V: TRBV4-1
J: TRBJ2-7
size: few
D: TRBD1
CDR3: CASSQDGTGVSAEQYF
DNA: TGCGCCAGCAGCCAAGACGGGACAGGGGTCAGCGCCGAGCAGTACTTC

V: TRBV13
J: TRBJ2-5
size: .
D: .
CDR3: CASSSTGANQETQYF
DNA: TGTGCCAGCAGCTCTACCGGGGCCAACCAAGAGACCCAGTACTTC

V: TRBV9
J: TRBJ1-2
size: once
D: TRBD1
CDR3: CASSEVTGKENYGYTF
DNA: TGTGCCAGCAGCGAGGTGACAGGGAAGGAGAACTATGGCTACACCTTC

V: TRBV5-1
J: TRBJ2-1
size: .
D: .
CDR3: CASSLAGGSGHEQFF
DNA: TGCGCCAGCAGCTTGGCCGGTGGGAGTGGCCATGAGCAGTTCTTC

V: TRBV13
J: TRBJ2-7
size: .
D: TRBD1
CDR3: CASTEGQTYEQYF
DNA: TGTGCCAGCACCGAGGGACAGACCTACGAGCAGTACTTC

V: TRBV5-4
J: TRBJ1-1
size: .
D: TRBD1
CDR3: CASSSGTGANTEAFF
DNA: TGTGCCAGCAGCTCAGGGACAGGGGCGAACACTGAAGCTTTCTTT